This entry lists 3 T cell receptor beta chains sequenced from one sample in a study of molecular identifiers for immune sequencing clone quantification (dated by TCRdb to 2016 to 2019). Libraries were constructed by PCR. Instrument used: NextSeq 500. TCRdb itself trimmed the public reads at Q25 with fastp, ran MiXCR and retained productive beta chains. CDR3 protein duplicates are merged, each entry listing the most common genes and DNA. The sample profile shows under 800,000 distinct CDR3 sequences; roughly 23% of them were found once. Together, the top ten hold about 0.84% of the sample. The sample taken for sequencing was naive CD8+ T cells from blood, with Jurkat cell RNA spiked in. The cell subset or site label, as the study defines it: FACS-sorted CD8+CD4-CCR7+CD45RA+ naive T cells. The receptors originated from a human donor in good health. Some libraries in this study had Jurkat cell RNA spiked in.

This clonotype was seen only a few times. J is TRBJ2-7 and V is TRBV4-3, with TRBD1 matching 10 bases. CDR1 and CDR2 (germline): LGHNA, YSLEER. Unmatched junction bases numbered 7, after V lost 2 bases and J lost 6 bases. The CDR3 sequence is 15 residues long. CDR3 DNA sequence: TGCGCCAGCAGCCAACCTCGGGACAGGGGTGCCGAGCAGTACTTC. Translation: CASSQPRDRGAEQYF.

Points on this clonotype: A much larger clone lies one base from this, so it may be a read error. The V call is TRBV20-1, the J call TRBJ2-3; 7 bases are a match to TRBD2. The CDR3 runs 17 residues. Germline lookup yields CDR1 DFQATT and CDR2 SNEGSKA (reference sequence). The trim removed 0 bases at V and 3 bases at J, leaving 12 bases unmatched. This CDR3 reads CSARDLQVALATDTQYF. DNA of the CDR3: TGCAGTGCTAGAGATCTACAGGTGGCACTAGCGACAGATACGCAGTATTTT.

This clonotype occurred a few times. The rearrangement uses TRBV9 and TRBJ2-5; 7 bases are shared with TRBD2. This CDR3 contains 15 residues. Germline V gene lookup returns CDR1 SGDLS and CDR2 YYNGEE. Trimming took 6 bases from V and 0 from J; bases not matched to a gene: 8. The CDR3 DNA is TGTGCCAGCAACCGCCTCGCGGGGGACCAAGAGACCCAGTACTTC. Encoded protein: CASNRLAGDQETQYF.